The TCR beta chain under discussion was sequenced for a study of T cell responses to AZD1222 COVID-19 vaccine. Study-wide results and caveats: Nearly half of spike-specific TCRs reportedly target unmutated variant regions. Clonal diversity was possibly underestimated, and the donors were mostly white British, with more females.

On this clone: The antigen remains unidentified.

Second doses were pooled across both intervals (about 4 or about 12 weeks). The method was immunoSEQ multiplex PCR; TCRdb's version includes in-frame clones alone and lacks a portion of them. Here the sample spans approximately 150,000 clones, around nine tenths being singletons. V shed 1 base and J 1 base; nucleotides not matched to a gene: 5. CDR1 is SGHTA and CDR2 is FQGNSA in the germline V gene. This CDR3 is built from 16 residues. This TCR was recovered from an adult who received the AZD1222 COVID-19 vaccine. Sequencing was performed on peripheral blood, taken 28 days after the second AZD1222 dose. The chain employs TRBV7-2 and TRBJ2-3, with TRBD2 identical over 7 bases. Here the CDR3 reads CASSLVPLAGTDTQYF. For the CDR3, the DNA is TGTGCCAGCAGCTTAGTTCCCCTAGCGGGCACAGATACGCAGTATTTT.